This TCR beta chain was identified in a study of control samples from healthy donors and cancer patients. Using immunoSEQ multiplex PCR, the repertoire was profiled, and TCRdb retains in-frame clones only, with some absent. The sample yields under 450,000 clones, 75% to 95% seen once. The CDR3 totals 15 residues. Germline CDR1 is GTSNPN and CDR2 is SVGIG (reference sequence). V shed 3 bases and J shed 7 bases, with 16 bases lying between them. This clone turned up a few times. This chain uses TRBV30 with TRBJ1-6, with D perhaps TRBD1 (6 bases). This receptor was taken from a man in his forties with head and neck cancer. The sequencing input was PBMCs. The CDR3 bases are TGTGCCTGGAGGCGCCTTCAGGGGCCCAATTCACCCCTCCACTTT. Amino acid sequence: CAWRRLQGPNSPLHF.